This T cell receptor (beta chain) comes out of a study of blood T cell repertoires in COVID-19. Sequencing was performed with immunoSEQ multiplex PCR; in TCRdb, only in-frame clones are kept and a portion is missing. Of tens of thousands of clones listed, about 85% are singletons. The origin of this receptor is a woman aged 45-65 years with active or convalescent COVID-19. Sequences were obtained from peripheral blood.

The CDR3 region is CAWSATRLQETQYF. In DNA form, the CDR3 reads TGTGCCTGGAGCGCTACTAGACTTCAAGAGACCCAGTACTTC. The genes are TRBV30 and TRBJ2-5, with D perhaps matching TRBD2 (5 bases). The CDR3 extends over 14 amino acids. V was pared by 3 bases and J by 2 bases, with 13 bases between. The germline CDR1 and CDR2 sequences are GTSNPN and SVGIG (reference sequence).